The present TCR beta chain was sequenced within a study of shared clonotypes between healthy human individuals. Deep level was the assay's run setting. Generated by immunoSEQ multiplex PCR, the TCRdb table keeps only in-frame clones and is missing some. The repertoire holds some 530,000 clones, with 60% to 80% as singletons. Germline V gene sequence: CDR1 SGDLS, CDR2 YYNGEE. CDR3 length equals 14 residues. With 7 bases clipped from V and 6 bases from J, the junction kept 7 bases outside the gene matches. The receptor comes from a woman in her forties in good health. Some clones in this sample may be carry-over from other donors' samples. The chain employs TRBV9 and TRBJ2-1; 10 bases map to TRBD1. Material: PBMCs. The CDR3 here is CASEGTGVGNEQFF. In nucleotides, the CDR3 is TGTGCCAGCGAAGGGACAGGGGTCGGCAATGAGCAGTTCTTC.